The 10 T cell receptor beta chains reported below all come from one sample, sequenced in a study of blood T cells in healthy people across ages. Primers used in a second PCR of about 6 to 11 cycles were a sample-barcoded 5' primer and a J-beta primer mix. MiXCR, applied by TCRdb to the 5' RACE reads, yields one record per CDR3 protein. The table lists hundreds of thousands of distinct CDR3 sequences, 58% of them singletons, with about 20% in the top ten. Sequencing was performed on blood. All receptors come from a man aged 30 to 45 in good health.

The chain joins TRBV20-1 to TRBJ2-1; TRBD2 matches 12 bases. CDR3 length: 15 residues. Per the germline V gene, CDR1 is DFQATT and CDR2 is SNEGSKA (reference sequence). V lost 4 bases, J lost 9 bases, and 10 bases stayed unmatched. The CDR3 region has the DNA TGCAGTGCTATCCGGACTAGCGGGGCCGGGGCTGAGCAGTTCTTC. Residues: CSAIRTSGAGAEQFF.

The genes are TRBV9 and TRBJ2-6; weak D call: TRBD1 (5 bases). The germline gives CDR1 SGDLS, CDR2 YYNGEE. This CDR3 is built from 16 residues. The V gene lost 4 bases and the J gene lost 2 bases, with 13 bases spanning the gap. CDR3 sequence: CASSLTGRPGANVLTF. DNA for the CDR3: TGTGCCAGCAGCTTAACAGGCCGCCCTGGGGCCAACGTCCTGACTTTC.

V gene TRBV13 combines with J gene TRBJ1-1; 7 positions match TRBD1. V dropped 1 base and J dropped 1; count of bases not matched to a gene: 3. CDR1 and CDR2 from the germline V gene are PRHDT and FYEKMQ (reference sequence). The CDR3 has 15 residues. The CDR3 spells CASSLEGASNTEAFF. CDR3 in DNA: TGTGCCAGCAGCTTAGAGGGGGCTTCGAACACTGAAGCTTTCTTT. Full variable domain (missing parts from reference TRBV13 and TRBJ1-1): AAGVIQSPRHLIKEKRETATLKCYPIPRHDTVYWYQQGPGQDPQFLISFYEKMQSDKGSIPDRFSAQQFSDYHSELNMSSLELGDSALYFCASSLEGASNTEAFFGQGTRLTVV.

The chain employs TRBV10-3 and TRBJ2-5; no clear D. The tail of the sequence fits TRBJ2-7 better, so the J call may be wrong. This CDR3 is built from 13 residues. The germline gives CDR1 ENHRY, CDR2 SYGVKD. CDR3 protein: CAISERERNEQYF. CDR3 DNA: TGTGCCATCAGTGAGAGGGAAAGGAACGAGCAGTACTTC.

A few counts support this clonotype. The V gene is TRBV4-3, the J gene TRBJ2-1; D is undetermined. Looked up from germline, CDR1 is LGHNA and CDR2 is YSLEER. The CDR3 extends over 13 amino acids. The V and J ends lost 1 base and 4 bases respectively, with 5 bases between them. This CDR3 is CASSQVPYNEQFF. The CDR3 nucleotides are TGCGCCAGCAGCCAAGTTCCTTACAATGAGCAGTTCTTC.

The genes are TRBV4-2 and TRBJ1-2, with D perhaps matching TRBD1 (5 bases). This CDR3 has 14 residues. Germline loops: CDR1 LGHNA, CDR2 YNFKEQ. V dropped 2 bases and J dropped 4 bases, with 11 bases sitting between them. Here the CDR3 DNA reads TGTGCCAGCAGCCAATCGGACACCGCCTATGGCTACACCTTC. It is translated as CASSQSDTAYGYTF.

This clonotype was counted between two and nine times. The chain carries TRBV4-2 and TRBJ2-1; D gene ambiguous. Trimming left V 2 bases short and J 5 bases short, with 16 bases between. The CDR3 length is 16 residues. The V gene's germline CDR1 is LGHNA and CDR2 YNFKEQ. DNA for the CDR3: TGTGCCAGCAGCCAAATGGGTCTAGACTCAAACAATGAGCAGTTCTTC. Its translation is CASSQMGLDSNNEQFF.

The CDR3 sequence is CASTGTPNSPLHF. CDR3 nucleotide sequence: TGCGCCAGCACCGGGACGCCGAATTCACCCCTCCACTTT. V gene TRBV5-1 combines with J gene TRBJ1-6, with D tentatively TRBD1 (5 bases). CDR3 length equals 13 residues. V shed 6 bases and J shed 7 bases, with 11 bases lying between them. The V gene's germline CDR1 is SGHRS and CDR2 YFSETQ.

The gene calls are TRBV11-2 and TRBJ2-3; D is possibly TRBD1 (5 bases). The germline V gene has CDR1 SGHAT and CDR2 FQNNGV. V was trimmed by 4 bases and J by 2 bases, leaving 13 bases between them. This CDR3 is 15 amino acids long. The CDR3 is CASSSQVGHTDTQYF. CDR3 bases: TGTGCCAGCAGCTCGCAGGTGGGGCACACAGATACGCAGTATTTT.

This sequence joins TRBV9 and TRBJ2-3; 8 bases map to TRBD1. The CDR3 spans 16 residues. Germline assignment: CDR1 SGDLS and CDR2 YYNGEE. Trimming cost V 4 bases and J 5 bases; bases outside gene matches: 12. The CDR3 DNA reads TGTGCCAGCAGCCAATCGGACAGGGACAAGTTAGATACGCAGTATTTT. Translation gives CASSQSDRDKLDTQYF.